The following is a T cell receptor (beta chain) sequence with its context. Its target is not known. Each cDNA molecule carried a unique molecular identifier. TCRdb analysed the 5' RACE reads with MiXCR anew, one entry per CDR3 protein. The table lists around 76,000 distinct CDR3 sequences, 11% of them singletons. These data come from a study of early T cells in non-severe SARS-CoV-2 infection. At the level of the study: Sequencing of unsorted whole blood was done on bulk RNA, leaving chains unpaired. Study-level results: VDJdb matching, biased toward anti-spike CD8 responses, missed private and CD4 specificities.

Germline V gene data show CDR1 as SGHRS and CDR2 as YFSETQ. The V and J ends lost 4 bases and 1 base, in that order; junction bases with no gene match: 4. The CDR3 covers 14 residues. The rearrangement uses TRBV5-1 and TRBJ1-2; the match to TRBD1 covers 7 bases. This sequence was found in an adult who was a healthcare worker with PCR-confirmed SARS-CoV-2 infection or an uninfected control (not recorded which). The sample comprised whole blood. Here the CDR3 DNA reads TGCGCCAGCAGCCCGGACAGGCGTAACTATGGCTACACCTTC. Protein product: CASSPDRRNYGYTF.